The next 25 T cell receptor beta chains were all read from a single sample in a study of cytomegalovirus exposure and HLA in healthy donors. The study ran its PCR with 60 Vbeta and 13 Jbeta primers. TCRdb's copy holds only in-frame clones and misses some; the assay was immunoSEQ multiplex PCR. The data contain around 240,000 clones, roughly 87% of them seen just once; the ten biggest clones take up roughly 5%. Sequencing was carried out using PBMCs. These receptors were obtained from a woman in her 40s in good health and CMV-seropositive.

This clone was detected only a few times. The rearrangement links TRBV5-1 to TRBJ2-5; D is perhaps TRBD1 (6 bases). Germline CDR1 SGHRS, CDR2 YFSETQ. V dropped 0 bases and J dropped 1 base, with 10 bases sitting between them. The CDR3 is 15 residues long. The CDR3 here is CASSLDGTPQETQYF. DNA for the CDR3: TGCGCCAGCAGCTTGGACGGGACACCCCAAGAGACCCAGTACTTC.

This rearrangement joins TRBV6-1 to TRBJ2-7, with 8 positions matching TRBD2. In germline, CDR1 is MNHNS, CDR2 SASEGT. After removal of 6 bases from V and 3 bases from J, the junction contained 7 bases not matched to a gene. The length of the CDR3 is 14 residues. In DNA form, the CDR3 reads TGTGCCAGCAGGGGAGCCGGGGGGGGCTACGAGCAGTACTTC. This translates into CASRGAGGGYEQYF.

J is TRBJ2-3 and V is TRBV11-2; 7 bases are shared with TRBD2. CDR3 size: 14 residues. V shed 4 bases, J shed 5 bases, and the junction held 6 bases outside the gene matches. The germline gives CDR1 SGHAT, CDR2 FQNNGV. Here the CDR3 reads CASSSSGGRDTQYF. Here the CDR3 DNA reads TGTGCCAGCAGCTCTAGCGGCGGGAGAGATACGCAGTATTTT.

Regarding this clone: One end of the junction fails to match germline, which may point to a read error. The chain is built from TRBV30 and TRBJ1-3; 9 bases agree with TRBD1. CDR1 is GTSNPN, CDR2 SVGIG, per germline (reference sequence). The CDR3 runs to 13 residues. CDR3 loop: CTWGQGTGNTIYF. The CDR3 nucleotides read TGTACCTGGGGACAGGGCACGGGAAACACCATATATTTT.

The chain has TRBV5-6 and TRBJ2-1, with 9 bases that match TRBD2. This CDR3 contains 15 residues. Germline V gives CDR1 SGHDT, CDR2 YYEEEE. The V gene end was trimmed by 3 bases and the J gene end by 4 bases; junction bases not matched to a gene: 5. The CDR3 DNA reads as TGTGCCAGCAGCTCGGGACTAGCAGATTACAATGAGCAGTTCTTC. This gives the protein CASSSGLADYNEQFF.

The chain joins TRBV6-5 to TRBJ1-2; 9 bases match TRBD1. There are 15 residues in the CDR3. Per the germline V gene, CDR1 is MNHEY and CDR2 is SVGAGI. Trimming at V came to 4 bases and at J to 0 bases, leaving 3 bases not matched to a gene. CDR3 residues: CASSWTGVANYGYTF. DNA of the CDR3: TGTGCCAGCAGTTGGACAGGGGTGGCTAACTATGGCTACACCTTC.

This clone turned up a few times. V is TRBV6-5 and J is TRBJ2-7; tentative D call: TRBD2 (6 bases). Trimming removed 5 bases from V and 6 bases from J, with 20 bases in between. The CDR3 is made up of 15 amino acids. Looked up from germline, CDR1 is MNHEY and CDR2 is SVGAGI. The CDR3 coding sequence is TGTGCCAGCAGTGCGCGACAGCGGGTAGGGTCCGAGCAGTACTTC. It translates to CASSARQRVGSEQYF.

This clone occurred a few times. V gene TRBV21-1 combines with J gene TRBJ2-3; no DNA check was done on the table's D call, TRBD2. TRBV21-1 constitutes a pseudogene. This CDR3 has 14 amino acids. This CDR3 reads CASSKSTRDVTQYF. CDR3 DNA sequence: TGTGCCAGCAGCAAATCGACTAGAGATGTTACGCAGTATTTT.

The chain carries TRBV18 and TRBJ2-7; TRBD2 aligns across 15 bases. Per the germline V gene, CDR1 is KGHSH and CDR2 is LQKENI. The V gene end was trimmed by 3 bases and the J gene end by 4 bases; junction bases not matched to a gene: 13. The length of the CDR3 is 19 residues. The CDR3 is CASSPVTGLAGGAQYEQYF. CDR3 DNA sequence: TGTGCCAGCTCACCGGTGACAGGACTAGCGGGAGGGGCCCAATACGAGCAGTACTTC.

In this sample, this clone turned up once. Other DNA sequences in the same sample also yield this CDR3. The chain uses TRBV30 and TRBJ2-7; tentative D call: TRBD2 (5 bases). Germline lookup yields CDR1 GTSNPN and CDR2 SVGIG (reference sequence). The CDR3 loop spans 15 amino acids. The V and J ends lost 3 bases and 2 bases respectively, with 17 bases between them. The CDR3 nucleotides read TGTGCCTGGAGCCTGGGGATTGAGGGCCCCTACGAGCAGTACTTC. This encodes CAWSLGIEGPYEQYF.

This chain uses TRBV10-1 with TRBJ2-1; 11 bases match TRBD2. CDR1 and CDR2 (germline): WNHNN, SYGVQD (reference sequence). CDR3 length: 14 residues. V dropped 8 bases and J dropped 3; count of bases not matched to a gene: 3. For the CDR3, the DNA is TGCGCCAGCGGGACTAGCGGACTCTACAATGAGCAGTTCTTC. It translates to CASGTSGLYNEQFF.

The rearrangement links TRBV2 to TRBJ1-2; 9 nucleotides agree with TRBD1. The CDR3 length is 16 residues. Trimming removed 7 bases from V and 4 bases from J; junction bases left unmatched: 13. Germline-derived CDR1 and CDR2 are SNHLY and FYNNEI. CDR3 protein: CASTLLGGQGLYGYTF. DNA of the CDR3: TGTGCCAGCACCCTCCTAGGGGGACAGGGCCTCTATGGCTACACCTTC.

V usage is TRBV4-2 and J usage is TRBJ2-3, with no clear D. V was cut by 1 base and J by 2 bases, with 7 bases left in between. Germline values: CDR1 LGHNA, CDR2 YNFKEQ. CDR3 length: 14 residues. The CDR3 region has the DNA TGTGCCAGCAGCCAAGGCGGAGCCACAGATACGCAGTATTTT. Translated: CASSQGGATDTQYF.

This clone was found a few times. V is TRBV7-2 and J is TRBJ1-5; D might be TRBD1 (6 bases). Trimming removed 6 bases at V and 2 bases at J, with 14 bases between. This CDR3 is built from 15 residues. Germline lookup yields CDR1 SGHTA and CDR2 FQGNSA. Here the CDR3 reads CASRPTGQGNQPQHF. The CDR3 DNA sequence: TGTGCCAGCAGGCCAACAGGGCAGGGCAATCAGCCCCAGCATTTT.

The chain joins TRBV6-5 to TRBJ2-2; 8 nucleotides line up with TRBD1. Trimming removed 6 bases from V and 7 bases from J; junction bases left unmatched: 7. CDR1 is MNHEY, CDR2 SVGAGI, per germline. This CDR3 has 14 amino acids. In DNA form, the CDR3 reads TGTGCCAGCAGGGACAGGGAGGTCAGCGGGGAGCTGTTTTTT. Encoded protein: CASRDREVSGELFF.

The chain is built from TRBV10-3 and TRBJ2-2; 9 nucleotides align to TRBD1. Germline CDR1 and CDR2: ENHRY and SYGVKD. The junction had 9 bases not matched to a gene; V was cut back by 0 bases and J by 4 bases. The CDR3 totals 18 residues. The CDR3 sequence is CAISESMYRGPITGELFF. The CDR3, as DNA: TGTGCCATCAGTGAGTCGATGTACAGGGGGCCTATCACCGGGGAGCTGTTTTTT.

About this clone itself: The sample carries other DNA sequences with the same CDR3. The chain carries TRBV5-1 and TRBJ2-6; D might be TRBD1 (6 bases). CDR3 length equals 15 residues. Trimming cost V 2 bases and J 1 base, with 7 bases left between them. From germline, CDR1 is SGHRS and CDR2 YFSETQ. The CDR3 nucleotides read TGCGCCAGCAGCTTACAGGGTTCTGGGGCCAACGTCCTGACTTTC. As protein: CASSLQGSGANVLTF.

This chain links TRBV19 with TRBJ1-2; D uncertain. V gave up 6 bases and J gave up 4 bases, with 12 bases separating them. The V gene's germline CDR1 is LNHDA and CDR2 SQIVND (reference sequence). The CDR3 spans 13 residues. The CDR3 DNA follows: TGTGCCAGTAGGGCGGGCCCTGGCTATGGCTACACCTTC. Translated: CASRAGPGYGYTF.

The gene calls are TRBV5-8 and TRBJ1-2, with TRBD1 identical over 9 bases. Germline values: CDR1 SGHTS, CDR2 YDEGEE. The CDR3 length is 16 residues. V trimming: 2 bases; J trimming: 5 bases; junction bases outside the gene matches: 10. CDR3 region: CASSFDRGEWVYGYTF. DNA of the CDR3: TGTGCCAGCAGCTTCGACAGGGGGGAGTGGGTTTATGGCTACACCTTC.

The chain couples TRBV30 to TRBJ1-1, with a weak D call TRBD1 (6 bases). The CDR3 loop spans 14 amino acids. Germline lookup yields CDR1 GTSNPN and CDR2 SVGIG (reference sequence). The V end was cut by 5 bases, the J end by 2 bases, with 15 bases between. In DNA, the CDR3 is TGTGCCTGGGCTCCTAGGGGGTTTAACACTGAAGCTTTCTTT. Translation gives CAWAPRGFNTEAFF.

The V gene is TRBV29-1, the J gene TRBJ1-5; 7 bases agree with TRBD1. V lost 2 bases and J lost 5; bases outside the gene matches: 6. In germline, CDR1 is SQVTM, CDR2 ANQGSEA. This CDR3 has 14 amino acids. The CDR3 protein is CSVERRGRHQPQHF. DNA of the CDR3: TGCAGCGTTGAACGGAGGGGGCGCCATCAGCCCCAGCATTTT. Supplemented by reference TRBV29-1 and TRBJ1-5, the full variable domain reads SAVISQKPSRDICQRGTSLTIQCQVDSQVTMMFWYRQQPGQSLTLIATANQGSEATYESGFVIDKFPISRPNLTFSTLTVSNMSPEDSSIYLCSVERRGRHQPQHFGDGTRLSIL.

V and J are TRBV28 and TRBJ2-1; TRBD2 matches 14 bases. The CDR3 length is 16 residues. Looked up from germline, CDR1 is MDHEN and CDR2 is SYDVKM. Trimming cost V 2 bases and J 7 bases; bases outside gene matches: 4. CDR3 DNA sequence: TGTGCCAGCAGTTTAACAGGACTAGCGGGGGGTAATGAGCAGTTCTTC. Translated: CASSLTGLAGGNEQFF.

The chain employs TRBV5-1 and TRBJ1-1, with D unresolved. From germline, CDR1 is SGHRS and CDR2 YFSETQ. The ends were cut back, 4 bases at V and 0 bases at J, with 13 bases in the middle. CDR3 size: 15 residues. The CDR3 is CASSLDAGMNTEAFF. DNA of the CDR3: TGCGCCAGCAGCCTGGACGCAGGCATGAACACTGAAGCTTTCTTT.

This clone appeared once. The identical CDR3 is also encoded by other nucleotide sequences in the sample. J is TRBJ2-2 and V is TRBV27; D not certain. This CDR3 region has 14 residues. Trimming cost V 4 bases and J 1 base, with 7 bases left between them. Germline CDR1 MNHEY, CDR2 SMNVEV (reference sequence). The CDR3 DNA is TGTGCCAGCAGTTCCGGTCTGAACACCGGGGAGCTGTTTTTT. Translation: CASSSGLNTGELFF.

In its sample, this clone was seen a few times. The chain combines TRBV6-5 with TRBJ2-7; D perhaps matches TRBD2 (6 bases). Trimming shortened V by 4 bases and J by 7 bases, and 23 bases separated the two germline ends. In germline, CDR1 is MNHEY, CDR2 SVGAGI. The CDR3 runs to 16 residues. CDR3 residues: CASSSPWDLVTMEQYF. CDR3 sequence (DNA): TGTGCCAGCAGTTCTCCATGGGACTTGGTTACGATGGAGCAGTACTTC.